This T cell receptor (beta chain) was captured by sequencing in a study of blood T cell repertoires in COVID-19. About the study: Sample material is recorded as cDNA or gDNA derived from T cells, B-cell-depleted T cells, or PBMCs.

This CDR3 comprises 15 residues. Germline CDR1 and CDR2: LNHDA and SQIVND (reference sequence). V was trimmed by 6 bases and J by 0 bases, leaving 12 bases between them. Only in-frame clones appear in the TCRdb table, and some are missing; sequencing was by immunoSEQ multiplex PCR. The data hold about 23,000 clones, with about 90% observed a single time. This clone was found a few times. The chain has TRBV19 and TRBJ1-5; a weak D match, TRBD1 (6 bases). Sequencing was performed on peripheral blood. The source of this sequence is a man in his sixties or seventies in a cohort sampled during active COVID-19. CDR3 protein: CASRVGHYSNQPQHF. The DNA of the CDR3 is TGTGCCAGTAGGGTGGGACACTATAGCAATCAGCCCCAGCATTTT.